Below are 15 T cell receptor beta chains sequenced from a single sample in a study of blood T cell repertoires in COVID-19. TCRdb keeps only in-frame clones here, not all; method: immunoSEQ multiplex PCR. This sample yields approximately 360,000 clones, of which roughly 89% are seen a single time; 6.5% to 8% belongs to the top ten. Sample: peripheral blood. The source of these receptors is a man between 18 and 29 years old with active or convalescent COVID-19.

The rearrangement joins TRBV4-2 to TRBJ2-3; 15 bases map to TRBD2. J was trimmed by 4 bases and V by 0 bases; bases with no gene match: 5. Germline CDR1 is LGHNA and CDR2 is YNFKEQ. This CDR3 comprises 18 residues. The CDR3 is CASSQDGRTSGGADTQYF. In nucleotides, the CDR3 is TGTGCCAGCAGCCAAGATGGAAGGACTAGCGGGGGGGCAGATACGCAGTATTTT.

The rearrangement uses TRBV7-9 and TRBJ2-3; D is unresolved. There are 12 residues in the CDR3. CDR1 is SEHNR, CDR2 FQNEAQ, per germline (reference sequence). The V end lost 2 bases, the J end lost 4 bases, and 4 bases lay between the germline ends. The CDR3 region has the DNA TGTGCCAGCAGCTTACATTCAGATACGCAGTATTTT. Translation: CASSLHSDTQYF.

The chain employs TRBV2 and TRBJ1-5; D is undetermined. The ends were cut back, 4 bases at V and 4 bases at J, with 14 bases in the middle. The CDR3 contains 15 residues. The germline V gene encodes CDR1 SNHLY and CDR2 FYNNEI. CDR3: CASSAALKLNQPQHF. CDR3 sequence (DNA): TGTGCCAGCAGTGCAGCACTCAAGCTAAATCAGCCCCAGCATTTT.

V and J are TRBV27 and TRBJ1-6; D is perhaps TRBD1 (5 bases). Germline CDR1 MNHEY, CDR2 SMNVEV (reference sequence). Trimming took off 2 bases at V and 8 bases at J, with 10 bases between the two ends. The CDR3 covers 14 residues. This CDR3 is CASSLQGTDSPLHF. The CDR3 DNA reads as TGTGCCAGCAGTTTACAGGGTACTGATTCACCCCTCCACTTT.

The CDR3 spells CSATRVYEQYF. CDR3 nucleotides: TGCAGTGCTACCAGGGTCTACGAGCAGTACTTC. This chain connects TRBV20-1 to TRBJ2-7; possible D gene TRBD1, 5 bases. CDR1 DFQATT and CDR2 SNEGSKA come from the germline V gene (reference sequence). Trimming took 4 bases from V and 3 from J, leaving 7 bases between them. The CDR3 spans 11 residues.

The rearrangement links TRBV7-9 to TRBJ1-2; 7 nucleotides match TRBD1. The trim removed 5 bases at V and 7 bases at J, leaving 7 bases unmatched. This CDR3 comprises 13 residues. Germline V gene lookup returns CDR1 SEHNR and CDR2 FQNEAQ (reference sequence). The CDR3 loop reads CASSPRGTAGYTF. In DNA form, the CDR3 reads TGTGCCAGCAGCCCTCGGGGGACAGCTGGCTACACCTTC.

The chain couples TRBV5-5 to TRBJ2-7, with TRBD2 matching 11 bases. CDR1 and CDR2 from the germline V gene are SGHKS and YYEKEE (reference sequence). J gave up 3 bases and V 2 bases, and 4 bases lay outside the gene matches. There are 15 residues in the CDR3. The CDR3 region is CASSFMTSGIYEQYF. Here the CDR3 DNA reads TGTGCCAGCAGCTTTATGACTAGCGGGATCTACGAGCAGTACTTC. The variable domain in full, completed from reference TRBV5-5 and TRBJ2-7, reads DAGVTQSPTHLIKTRGQQVTLRCSPISGHKSVSWYQQVLGQGPQFIFQYYEKEERGRGNFPDRFSARQFPNYSSELNVNALLLGDSALYLCASSFMTSGIYEQYFGPGTRLTVT.

The V gene is TRBV3-1 (or the pseudogene TRBV3-2), the J gene TRBJ1-1; 9 bases are a match to TRBD1. After removal of 2 bases from V and 1 base from J, the junction contained 2 bases not matched to a gene. The germline V gene encodes CDR1 LGHDT and CDR2 YNNKEL (reference sequence). This CDR3 is 15 amino acids long. In DNA form, the CDR3 reads TGTGCCAGCAGCCAAACGGACAGGGGGAACACTGAAGCTTTCTTT. Translation gives CASSQTDRGNTEAFF.

This clone was detected only once. The CDR3 sequence is CASSATQGVQPQHF. In DNA form, the CDR3 reads TGTGCCAGCAGTGCCACACAGGGGGTTCAGCCCCAGCATTTT. The V gene is TRBV2, the J gene TRBJ1-5, with TRBD1 identical over 8 bases. J was trimmed by 6 bases and V by 4 bases; bases with no gene match: 5. The CDR3 totals 14 residues. The germline gives CDR1 SNHLY, CDR2 FYNNEI.

A word on this clone: The same CDR3 can be traced to other DNA sequences in this sample. The CDR3 nucleotides read TGTGCCAGCAGTTCAACAGGGGGGTATGGCTACACCTTC. Translated: CASSSTGGYGYTF. The V gene is TRBV28, the J gene TRBJ1-2; 8 nucleotides match TRBD1. Germline CDR1 and CDR2: MDHEN and SYDVKM. CDR3 length: 13 amino acids. V trimming: 4 bases; J trimming: 5 bases; junction bases outside the gene matches: 3.

The genes are TRBV3-1 (or the pseudogene TRBV3-2) and TRBJ2-3; possible D gene TRBD2, 7 bases. Germline-derived CDR1 and CDR2 are LGHDT and YNNKEL (reference sequence). The CDR3 sequence is 17 residues long. V lost 4 bases, J lost 3 bases, and 20 bases lay in between. CDR3 DNA sequence: TGTGCCAGCAGCCGTCCCTGGGGGGGGGCGGGAACAGATACGCAGTATTTT. Translated: CASSRPWGGAGTDTQYF.

The gene calls are TRBV28 and TRBJ1-5, with D maybe TRBD1 (5 bases). The CDR3 runs to 17 residues. The ends were cut back, 6 bases at V and 0 bases at J, with 18 bases in the middle. Germline V CDR1 and CDR2: MDHEN, SYDVKM. The CDR3 sequence is CASRYRTTRYSNQPQHF. The DNA of the CDR3 is TGTGCCAGCAGATACAGGACTACCAGATATAGCAATCAGCCCCAGCATTTT.

The V and J genes are TRBV19 and TRBJ1-1; unclear D gene. V dropped 7 bases and J dropped 0 bases, with 18 bases sitting between them. The CDR3 covers 16 residues. Germline V gives CDR1 LNHDA, CDR2 SQIVND (reference sequence). In nucleotides, the CDR3 is TGTGCCAGTAAGGAGCTTCGGATTGAACTGAACACTGAAGCTTTCTTT. It encodes CASKELRIELNTEAFF. The full variable domain, with the rest looked up from reference TRBV19 and TRBJ1-1, is DGGITQSPKYLFRKEGQNVTLSCEQNLNHDAMYWYRQDPGQGLRLIYYSQIVNDFQKGDIAEGYSVSREKKESFPLTVTSAQKNPTAFYLCASKELRIELNTEAFFGQGTRLTVV.

This chain joins TRBV7-9 and TRBJ1-2; D is perhaps TRBD1 (5 bases). Germline V CDR1 and CDR2: SEHNR, FQNEAQ (reference sequence). The ends were cut back, 4 bases at V and 4 bases at J, with 10 bases in the middle. The CDR3 consists of 13 residues. DNA of the CDR3: TGTGCCAGCAGCTCGACAGACCCCTATGGCTACACCTTC. Encoded protein: CASSSTDPYGYTF.

The V and J genes are TRBV5-4 and TRBJ2-1; TRBD2 aligns across 16 bases. Germline-derived CDR1 and CDR2 are SGHNT and YYREEE (reference sequence). This CDR3 has 19 residues. The junction had 11 bases not matched to a gene; V was cut back by 2 bases and J by 6 bases. Here the CDR3 reads CASSFFAGTSGGAGNEQFF. In DNA form, the CDR3 reads TGTGCCAGCAGCTTTTTTGCTGGGACTAGCGGGGGGGCGGGCAATGAGCAGTTCTTC. The whole variable domain, filled in from reference TRBV5-4 and TRBJ2-1, reads ETGVTQSPTHLIKTRGQQVTLRCSSQSGHNTVSWYQQALGQGPQFIFQYYREEENGRGNFPPRFSGLQFPNYSSELNVNALELDDSALYLCASSFFAGTSGGAGNEQFFGPGTRLTVL.